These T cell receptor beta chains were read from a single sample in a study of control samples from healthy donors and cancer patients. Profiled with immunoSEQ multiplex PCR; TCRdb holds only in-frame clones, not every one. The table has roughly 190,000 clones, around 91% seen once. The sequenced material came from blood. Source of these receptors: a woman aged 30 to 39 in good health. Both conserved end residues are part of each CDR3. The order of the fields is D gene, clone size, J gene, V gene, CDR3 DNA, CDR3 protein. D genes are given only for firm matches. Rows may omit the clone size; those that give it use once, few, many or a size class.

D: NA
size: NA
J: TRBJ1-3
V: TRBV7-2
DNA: TGTGCCAGCAGTGATTCGACCTCTGGAAACACCATATATTTT
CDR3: CASSDSTSGNTIYF

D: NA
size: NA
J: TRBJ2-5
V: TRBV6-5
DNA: TGTGCCAGCAGAGGGGTCGGGGGGCACCAAGAGACCCAGTACTTC
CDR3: CASRGVGGHQETQYF

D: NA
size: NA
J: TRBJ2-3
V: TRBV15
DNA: TGTGCCACCAGCAGGGACAGCGGGTCTGGCACAGATACGCAGTATTTT
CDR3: CATSRDSGSGTDTQYF

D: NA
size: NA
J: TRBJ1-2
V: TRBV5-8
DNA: TGTGCCAGCAGCAGGGAAGTTGGCGGCTACACCTTC
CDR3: CASSREVGGYTF

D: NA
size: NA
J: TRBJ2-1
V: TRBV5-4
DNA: TGTGCCAGCAGCTTAGCAGAGAACAATGAGCAGTTCTTC
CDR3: CASSLAENNEQFF

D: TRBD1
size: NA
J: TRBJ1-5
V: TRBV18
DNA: TGTGCCAGCTCACCTCAGGGAGGGGGCGGGCAGCCCCAGCATTTT
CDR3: CASSPQGGGGQPQHF

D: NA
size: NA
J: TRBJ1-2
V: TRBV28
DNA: TGTGCCAGCAGTCGTCGCGGAGGGGGGAACTATGGCTACACCTTC
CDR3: CASSRRGGGNYGYTF

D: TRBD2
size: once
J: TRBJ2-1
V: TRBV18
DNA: TGTGCCAGCTCACCACGGCTAGCGGGAGACGAGCAGTTCTTC
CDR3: CASSPRLAGDEQFF

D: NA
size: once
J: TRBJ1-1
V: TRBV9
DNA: TGTGCCAGCAGCGAGACAGGAGGGAGCACTGAAGCTTTCTTT
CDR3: CASSETGGSTEAFF

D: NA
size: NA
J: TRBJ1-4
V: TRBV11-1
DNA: TGTGCCAGCAGCCTGGACAGACGCCCCGAAAAACTGTTTTTT
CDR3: CASSLDRRPEKLFF

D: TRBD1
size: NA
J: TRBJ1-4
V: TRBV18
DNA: TGTGCCAGCTCAACCGGGACAGGGGCTAATGAAAAACTGTTTTTT
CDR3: CASSTGTGANEKLFF

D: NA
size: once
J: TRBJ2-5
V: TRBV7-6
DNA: TGTGCCAGCAGCTTAGGAACAGAAGAGACCCAGTACTTC
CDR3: CASSLGTEETQYF

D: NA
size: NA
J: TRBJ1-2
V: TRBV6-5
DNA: TGTGCCAGCAGTTACTCTAAGGGACTTGGCTACACCTTC
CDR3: CASSYSKGLGYTF

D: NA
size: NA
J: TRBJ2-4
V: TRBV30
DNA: TGTGCCTGGAGTGTAGGAGGGGGGATAGCCAAAAACATTCAGTACTTC
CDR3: CAWSVGGGIAKNIQYF

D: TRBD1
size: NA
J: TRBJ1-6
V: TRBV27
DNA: TGTGCCAGCAGTCCCAGGGACAGGAATTCACCCCTCCACTTT
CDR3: CASSPRDRNSPLHF

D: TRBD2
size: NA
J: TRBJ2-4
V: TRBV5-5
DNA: TGTGCCAGCAGCTTAGTTTCCCTAGCGGAAGCCAAAAACATTCAGTACTTC
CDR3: CASSLVSLAEAKNIQYF

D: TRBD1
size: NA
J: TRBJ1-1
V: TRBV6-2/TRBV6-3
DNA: TGTGCCAGCAGGCCTAACAGGGGGAACACTGAAGCTTTCTTT
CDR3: CASRPNRGNTEAFF

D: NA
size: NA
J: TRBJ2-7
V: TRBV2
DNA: TGTGCCAGCAGTGAACAGGGTCCCTCCTACGAGCAGTACTTC
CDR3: CASSEQGPSYEQYF

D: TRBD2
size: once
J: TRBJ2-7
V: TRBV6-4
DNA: TGTGCCAGCGGTAGCGGGGGGGAATACGAGCAGTACTTC
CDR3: CASGSGGEYEQYF

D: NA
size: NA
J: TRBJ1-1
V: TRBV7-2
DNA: TGTGCCAGCAGCTCCACTGACCTACAGAACACTGAAGCTTTCTTT
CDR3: CASSSTDLQNTEAFF

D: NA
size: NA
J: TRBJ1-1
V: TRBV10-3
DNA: TGTGCCATCAGTCAGACAGTAGGTGAAGCTTTCTTT
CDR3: CAISQTVGEAFF

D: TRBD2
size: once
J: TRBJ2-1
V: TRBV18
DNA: TGTGCCAGCTCACCGACCGGGACTAGCGGGAGCTATGAGCAGTTCTTC
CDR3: CASSPTGTSGSYEQFF

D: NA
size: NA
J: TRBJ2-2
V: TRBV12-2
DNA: TGTGCAAGTCGCTTGGACAGGGGCACCGGGGAGCTGTTTTTT
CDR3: CASRLDRGTGELFF

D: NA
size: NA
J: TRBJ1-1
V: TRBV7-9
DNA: TGTGCCAGCAGCAAGGGCCGGGGGGTCACTGAAGCTTTCTTT
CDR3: CASSKGRGVTEAFF

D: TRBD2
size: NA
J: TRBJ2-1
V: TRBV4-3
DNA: TGCGCCAGCAGCCAAGTTTCAGCGGGAATGGGCAATGAGCAGTTCTTC
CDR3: CASSQVSAGMGNEQFF

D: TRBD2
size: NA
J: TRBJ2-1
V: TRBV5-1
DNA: TGCGCCAGCAGCTTAGGCGGGGGGGCCAGTGAGCAGTTCTTC
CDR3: CASSLGGGASEQFF

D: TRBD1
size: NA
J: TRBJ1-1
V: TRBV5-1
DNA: TGCGCCAGCAGCCTCAGGGGGCAAACTGAAGCTTTCTTT
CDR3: CASSLRGQTEAFF

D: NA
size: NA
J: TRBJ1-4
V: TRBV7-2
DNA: TGTGCCAGCAGCCCCGGGGCCTTGAATGAAAAACTGTTTTTT
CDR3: CASSPGALNEKLFF

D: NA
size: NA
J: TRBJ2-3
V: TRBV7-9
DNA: TGTGCCAGCAGCTTACCCCAGGGAACAGATACGCAGTATTTT
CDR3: CASSLPQGTDTQYF

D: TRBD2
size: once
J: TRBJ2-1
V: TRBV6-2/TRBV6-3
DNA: TGTGCCAGCAGTATTAGGCTAGCGGGAGGCAATGAGCAGTTCTTC
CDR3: CASSIRLAGGNEQFF

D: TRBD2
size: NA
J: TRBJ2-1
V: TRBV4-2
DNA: TGTGCCAGCAGCCAAGCAGCGGGGGGGCCCAATGAGCAGTTCTTC
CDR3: CASSQAAGGPNEQFF

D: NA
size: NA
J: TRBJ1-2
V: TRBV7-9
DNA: TGTGCCAGCAGCCCCGAACAGGGTGGCTACACCTTC
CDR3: CASSPEQGGYTF

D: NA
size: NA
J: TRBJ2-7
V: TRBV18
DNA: TGTGCCAGCTCACCAATGGGGGAGTCGAGCTACGAGCAGTACTTC
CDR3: CASSPMGESSYEQYF

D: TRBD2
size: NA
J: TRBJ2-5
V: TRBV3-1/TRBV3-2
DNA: TGTGCCAGCAGCCAAGATCCGGCGGGGGGGGCAGAGACCCAGTACTTC
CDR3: CASSQDPAGGAETQYF

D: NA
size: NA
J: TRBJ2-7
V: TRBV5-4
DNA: TGTGCCAGCAGGTCCGACAGTTCCCCCGAGCAGTACTTC
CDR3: CASRSDSSPEQYF

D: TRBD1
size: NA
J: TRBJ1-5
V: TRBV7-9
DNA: TGTGCCAGCAGCCCAGCAGGGGGCGGCAATCAGCCCCAGCATTTT
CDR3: CASSPAGGGNQPQHF

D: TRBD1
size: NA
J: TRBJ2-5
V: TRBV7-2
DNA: TGTGCCAGCAGCTCGGGACAGCAAGAGACCCAGTACTTC
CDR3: CASSSGQQETQYF

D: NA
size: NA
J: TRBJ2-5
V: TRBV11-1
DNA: TGTGCCAGCAGCTTAGCGGGGGACCAAGAGACCCAGTACTTC
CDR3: CASSLAGDQETQYF

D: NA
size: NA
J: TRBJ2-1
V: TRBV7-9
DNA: TGTGCCAGCAGCCCACTAGCTACCTACAATGAGCAGTTCTTC
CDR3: CASSPLATYNEQFF

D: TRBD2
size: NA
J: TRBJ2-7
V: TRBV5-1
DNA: TGCGCCAGCAGCTTGCTAGCGGGGGCCTCCTACGAGCAGTACTTC
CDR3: CASSLLAGASYEQYF

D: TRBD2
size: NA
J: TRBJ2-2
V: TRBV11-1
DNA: TGTGCCAGCAGCTTAAAAGCTAGCGGGAGAACCGGGGAGCTGTTTTTT
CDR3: CASSLKASGRTGELFF